The clone carrying this T cell receptor (beta chain) was observed a handful of times. Its antigen is not identified. These data originate in a study of T cells in localized non-small cell lung cancer. Study-wide points: Across samples, adjacent lung featured a median roughly 60 of the top 100 tumor clones. Higher adjacent-lung clonality was associated with shorter survival. Maximal T cell clonality occurred in uninvolved adjacent lung, with tumor ranking below it.

This CDR3 region has 16 residues. Sequenced by immunoSEQ multiplex PCR; TCRdb stores in-frame clones only, minus some. The repertoire includes around 2,200 clones, less than 30% of them detected once, and around 23% sits in the top ten. The sequence was obtained from a man aged 40 to 75 with stage II lung adenocarcinoma. V usage is TRBV1 and J usage is TRBJ2-1; the table gives TRBD1 as D, unverified against the DNA. TRBV1 is labeled a pseudogene. Sequenced here: lung tumor tissue, sampled before any cancer treatment. CDR3 nucleotides: TGCGCCAGCAGCCAAGATGGGCAGGGGGCTTATAATGAGCAGTTCTTC. Its translation is CASSQDGQGAYNEQFF.